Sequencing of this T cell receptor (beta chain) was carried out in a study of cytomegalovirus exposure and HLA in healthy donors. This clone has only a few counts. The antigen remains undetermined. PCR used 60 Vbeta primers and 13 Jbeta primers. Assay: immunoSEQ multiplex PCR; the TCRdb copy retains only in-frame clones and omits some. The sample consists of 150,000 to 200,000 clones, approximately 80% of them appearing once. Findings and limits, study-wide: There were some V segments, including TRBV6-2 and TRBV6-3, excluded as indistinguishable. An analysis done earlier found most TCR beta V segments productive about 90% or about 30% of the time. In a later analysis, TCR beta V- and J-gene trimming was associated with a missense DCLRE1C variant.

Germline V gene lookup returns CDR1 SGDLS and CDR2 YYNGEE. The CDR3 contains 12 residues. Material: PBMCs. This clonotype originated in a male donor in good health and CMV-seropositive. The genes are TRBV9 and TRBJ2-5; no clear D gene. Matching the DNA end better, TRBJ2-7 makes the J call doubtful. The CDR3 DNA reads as TGTGCCAGCAGCGCTACGGACTACGAGCAGTACTTC. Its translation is CASSATDYEQYF.